A single sample is the source of the 17 T cell receptor beta chains below, sequenced in a study of cytomegalovirus exposure and HLA in healthy donors. The PCR was carried out with 60 Vbeta primers and 13 Jbeta primers. This table comes from immunoSEQ multiplex PCR, and its TCRdb copy is limited to in-frame clones, with some not included. The table records about 140,000 clones, around 84% of them present only once. Source material: PBMCs. The receptors come from a boy between 2 and 10 years old in good health and CMV-seronegative.

CDR3 DNA sequence: TGCGCCAGCAGCTTACAGGGTCGCTACACCTTC. As protein: CASSLQGRYTF. The chain recombines TRBV5-1 with TRBJ1-2; maybe TRBD1 (6 bases). Trimming took off 2 bases at V and 9 bases at J, with 8 bases between the two ends. CDR1 and CDR2 from the germline V gene are SGHRS and YFSETQ. This CDR3 has 11 amino acids.

The rearrangement joins TRBV5-1 to TRBJ2-1; 9 nucleotides match TRBD2. CDR3 length: 18 amino acids. Per the germline V gene, CDR1 is SGHRS and CDR2 is YFSETQ. V dropped 0 bases and J dropped 7; count of bases not matched to a gene: 14. CDR3 amino acids: CASSLGIGREGRHNEQFF. For the CDR3, the DNA is TGCGCCAGCAGCTTGGGAATAGGGCGGGAGGGCCGTCATAATGAGCAGTTCTTC.

CDR3 sequence (DNA): TGCGCCAGCAGCCAAGCAGCGGGAGGCTACACCGGGGAGCTGTTTTTT. This codes for CASSQAAGGYTGELFF. This chain joins TRBV4-3 and TRBJ2-2; TRBD2 aligns across 9 bases. Germline CDR1 reads LGHNA; CDR2 reads YSLEER. CDR3 length equals 16 residues. Germline trimming cut 1 base from V and 3 bases from J; bases unmatched to any gene: 3.

The genes are TRBV9 and TRBJ2-5; 8 bases align to TRBD2. The CDR3 loop spans 16 amino acids. CDR1 is SGDLS and CDR2 is YYNGEE in the germline V gene. V lost 4 bases and J lost 4; bases outside the gene matches: 12. DNA of the CDR3: TGTGCCAGCAGCCTCCGAGCGGGAGTGTCGGGAGAGACCCAGTACTTC. Amino acids: CASSLRAGVSGETQYF. Combining the CDR3 with reference TRBV9 and TRBJ2-5 gives the whole variable domain DSGVTQTPKHLITATGQRVTLRCSPRSGDLSVYWYQQSLDQGLQFLIQYYNGEERAKGNILERFSAQQFPDLHSELNLSSLELGDSALYFCASSLRAGVSGETQYFGPGTRLLVL.

This chain uses TRBV9 with TRBJ2-5; 10 bases line up with TRBD2. With V trimmed by 0 bases and J by 6 bases, 5 bases remained unmatched. Germline V gene data show CDR1 as SGDLS and CDR2 as YYNGEE. The CDR3 is 15 amino acids. CDR3 DNA sequence: TGTGCCAGCAGCGTAGAGGCTAGCGGGGGAAAGACCCAGTACTTC. Its protein product is CASSVEASGGKTQYF.

This clone was recorded once. This chain joins TRBV29-1 and TRBJ2-7; perhaps TRBD2 as D (10 bases). Germline CDR1 is SQVTM and CDR2 is ANQGSEA. V gave up 6 bases and J gave up 5 bases, with 32 bases separating them. CDR3 length: 18 residues. As DNA, the CDR3 is TGCAGCGTGCGCGGGACAGGGCGTCCTAGCGGGAGTTGGGACGAGCAGTACTTC. Encoded protein: CSVRGTGRPSGSWDEQYF.

The chain uses TRBV18 and TRBJ1-1; 10 nucleotides line up with TRBD1. This CDR3 is 16 amino acids long. Germline-derived CDR1 and CDR2 are KGHSH and LQKENI. V was pared by 8 bases and J by 10 bases, with 19 bases of the junction left unmatched. The CDR3 DNA follows: TGTGCCAGCACATACGGGACAGGGGCCCATTCCCAAGGAGCTTTCTTT. It is translated as CASTYGTGAHSQGAFF.

The CDR3 loop reads CASSQDDRGYSSYEQYF. The CDR3 DNA reads as TGCGCCAGCAGCCAAGATGACAGGGGCTATAGCTCCTACGAGCAGTACTTC. The chain recombines TRBV4-1 with TRBJ2-7; 8 nucleotides agree with TRBD1. The junction had 7 bases not matched to a gene; V was cut back by 0 bases and J by 0 bases. This CDR3 has 17 residues. Germline CDR1 reads MGHRA; CDR2 reads YSYEKL.

The gene calls are TRBV11-1 and TRBJ1-1; D perhaps matches TRBD1 (5 bases). CDR3 length: 13 residues. The V end was cut by 1 base, the J end by 5 bases, with 8 bases between. Germline V gene data show CDR1 as SGHAT and CDR2 as FQDESV (reference sequence). The CDR3 nucleotides read TGTGCCAGCAGCTTAGGGCAGGGAACTGAAGCTTTCTTT. Protein sequence: CASSLGQGTEAFF.

The chain uses TRBV5-1 and TRBJ2-1; 8 bases are shared with TRBD2. The V segment lost 6 bases and the J segment 7 bases; nucleotides outside the gene matches: 9. Per germline, CDR1 SGHRS and CDR2 YFSETQ. The CDR3 runs to 14 residues. The CDR3 nucleotides read TGCGCCAGCACGTTGGGACTAGAAGGGAATGAGCAGTTCTTC. This codes for CASTLGLEGNEQFF.

The chain uses TRBV5-5 and TRBJ1-1; D is uncertain. CDR1 SGHKS and CDR2 YYEKEE come from the germline V gene (reference sequence). Trimming took 0 bases from V and 3 from J, leaving 12 bases between them. The CDR3 length is 15 residues. CDR3 sequence (DNA): TGTGCCAGCAGCTTGGGGTACACCCAGGACACTGAAGCTTTCTTT. Translated, it gives CASSLGYTQDTEAFF.

The gene calls are TRBV7-2 and TRBJ2-7; 10 bases are a match to TRBD2. This CDR3 contains 15 residues. V lost 1 base to trimming and J lost 7 bases; unmatched junction nucleotides: 7. In germline, CDR1 is SGHTA, CDR2 FQGNSA. The CDR3 nucleotides are TGTGCCAGCAGCTTAGATGCTAGCGGGGGTCAAGAGCAGTACTTC. Encoded protein: CASSLDASGGQEQYF.

The rearrangement joins TRBV7-6 to TRBJ2-7; D might be TRBD2 (5 bases). Trimming took off 4 bases at V and 3 bases at J, with 10 bases between the two ends. The CDR3 is made up of 13 amino acids. CDR1 is SGHVS, CDR2 FNYEAQ, per germline. CDR3 loop: CASSSRANYEQYF. CDR3 nucleotides: TGTGCCAGCAGCTCGCGGGCGAACTACGAGCAGTACTTC.

The chain joins TRBV6-5 to TRBJ2-1; 8 nucleotides match TRBD2. The CDR3 covers 14 residues. CDR1 and CDR2 from the germline V gene are MNHEY and SVGAGI. V lost 5 bases, J lost 2 bases, and 2 bases stayed unmatched. CDR3 nucleotide sequence: TGTGCCAGCAGTAGGACTAGCCCCTACAATGAGCAGTTCTTC. Translated, it gives CASSRTSPYNEQFF.

This sequence joins TRBV23-1 and TRBJ2-1, with 8 positions matching TRBD2. TRBV23-1 qualifies as an ORF whose function is uncertain. The CDR3 is 15 amino acids. V lost 0 bases and J lost 2; bases outside the gene matches: 0. Here the CDR3 reads CASSQSRGAYNEQFF. The CDR3 DNA reads as TGCGCCAGCAGTCAATCGCGGGGGGCCTACAATGAGCAGTTCTTC.

This rearrangement joins TRBV28 to TRBJ1-2; D unresolved. The CDR3 runs 15 residues. Germline CDR1 is MDHEN and CDR2 is SYDVKM. Trimming pared 6 bases from V and 0 bases from J, leaving 14 bases between. The CDR3 spells CASSVNAGANYGYTF. In DNA, the CDR3 is TGTGCCAGCAGCGTAAATGCAGGCGCTAACTATGGCTACACCTTC.

V usage is TRBV7-2 and J usage is TRBJ1-2; D gene unclear. V shed 2 bases and J shed 4 bases, with 11 bases lying between them. CDR1 is SGHTA, CDR2 FQGNSA, per germline. This CDR3 is built from 14 residues. Here the CDR3 reads CASSLFSRVYGYTF. Here the CDR3 DNA reads TGTGCCAGCAGCTTATTTAGCCGGGTCTATGGCTACACCTTC.